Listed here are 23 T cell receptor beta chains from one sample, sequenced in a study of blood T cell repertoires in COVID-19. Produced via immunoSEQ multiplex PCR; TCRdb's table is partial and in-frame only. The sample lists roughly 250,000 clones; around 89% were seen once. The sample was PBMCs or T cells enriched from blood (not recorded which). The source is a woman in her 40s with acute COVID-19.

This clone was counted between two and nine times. The CDR3 reads CASSLTGTDPYDGQYF. CDR3 in DNA: TGTGCCAGCAGCTTGACCGGGACAGACCCGTACGATGGGCAGTACTTC. This rearrangement joins TRBV5-6 to TRBJ2-7; 7 nucleotides line up with TRBD1. With 1 base clipped from V and 9 bases from J, the junction kept 16 bases outside the gene matches. Germline V gene lookup returns CDR1 SGHDT and CDR2 YYEEEE. The length of the CDR3 is 16 residues.

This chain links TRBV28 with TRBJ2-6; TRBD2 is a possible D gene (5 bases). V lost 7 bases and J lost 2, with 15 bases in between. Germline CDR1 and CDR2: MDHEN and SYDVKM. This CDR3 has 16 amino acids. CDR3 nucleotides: TGTGCCAGCACCCCTGGAGGAGCCCCTGGGGCCAACGTCCTGACTTTC. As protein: CASTPGGAPGANVLTF.

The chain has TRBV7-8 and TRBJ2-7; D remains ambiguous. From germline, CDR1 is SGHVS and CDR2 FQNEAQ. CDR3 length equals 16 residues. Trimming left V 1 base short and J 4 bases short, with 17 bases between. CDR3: CASSLDPSGQSYEQYV. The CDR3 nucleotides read TGTGCCAGCAGCTTAGACCCGTCAGGTCAGTCGTACGAGCAGTACGTC.

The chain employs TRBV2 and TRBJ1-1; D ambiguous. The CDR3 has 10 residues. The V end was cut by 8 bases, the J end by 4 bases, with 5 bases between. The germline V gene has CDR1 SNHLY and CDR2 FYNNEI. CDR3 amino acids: CASRGTEAFF. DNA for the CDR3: TGTGCCAGCCGAGGCACTGAAGCTTTCTTT.

CDR3 DNA sequence: TGTGCCAGCAGTAAAGGACAGGGTGATCAGCCCCAGCATTTT. This translates into CASSKGQGDQPQHF. The gene calls are TRBV2 and TRBJ1-5, with TRBD1 identical over 8 bases. The CDR3 sequence is 14 residues long. CDR1 and CDR2 from the germline V gene are SNHLY and FYNNEI. V trimming: 5 bases; J trimming: 5 bases; junction bases outside the gene matches: 5.

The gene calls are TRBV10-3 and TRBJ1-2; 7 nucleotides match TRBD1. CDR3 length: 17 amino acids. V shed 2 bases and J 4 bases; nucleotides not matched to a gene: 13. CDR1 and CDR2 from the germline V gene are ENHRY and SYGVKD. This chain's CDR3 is CAISERKQGSLFYGYTF. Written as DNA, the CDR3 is TGTGCCATCAGTGAGAGGAAACAGGGGTCTCTCTTCTATGGCTACACCTTC.

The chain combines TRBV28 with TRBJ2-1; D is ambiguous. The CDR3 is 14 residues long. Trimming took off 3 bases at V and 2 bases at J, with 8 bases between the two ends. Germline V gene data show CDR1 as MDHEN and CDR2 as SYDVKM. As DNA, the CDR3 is TGTGCCAGCAGTTTCCTAGGAACCTACAATGAGCAGTTCTTC. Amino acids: CASSFLGTYNEQFF.

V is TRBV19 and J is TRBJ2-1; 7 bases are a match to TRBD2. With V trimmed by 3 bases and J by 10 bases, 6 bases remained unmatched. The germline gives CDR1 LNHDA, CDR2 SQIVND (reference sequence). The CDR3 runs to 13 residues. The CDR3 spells CASSINGGGEQFF. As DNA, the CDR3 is TGTGCCAGTAGTATTAACGGGGGAGGGGAGCAGTTCTTC.

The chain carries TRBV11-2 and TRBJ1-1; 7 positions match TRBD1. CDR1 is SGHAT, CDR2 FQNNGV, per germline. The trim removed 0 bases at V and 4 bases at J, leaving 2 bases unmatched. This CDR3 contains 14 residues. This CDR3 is CASSLERTGTEAFF. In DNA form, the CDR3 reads TGTGCCAGCAGCTTAGAGAGGACAGGCACTGAAGCTTTCTTT.

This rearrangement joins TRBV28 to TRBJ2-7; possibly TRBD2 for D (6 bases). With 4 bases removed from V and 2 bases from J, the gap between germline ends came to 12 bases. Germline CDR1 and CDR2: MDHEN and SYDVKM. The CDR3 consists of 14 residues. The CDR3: CASSSEGGTYEQYF. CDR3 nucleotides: TGTGCCAGCAGTTCCGAAGGCGGGACCTACGAGCAGTACTTC. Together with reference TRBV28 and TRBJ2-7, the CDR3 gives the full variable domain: DVKVTQSSRYLVKRTGEKVFLECVQDMDHENMFWYRQDPGLGLRLIYFSYDVKMKEKGDIPEGYSVSREKKERFSLILESASTNQTSMYLCASSSEGGTYEQYFGPGTRLTVT.

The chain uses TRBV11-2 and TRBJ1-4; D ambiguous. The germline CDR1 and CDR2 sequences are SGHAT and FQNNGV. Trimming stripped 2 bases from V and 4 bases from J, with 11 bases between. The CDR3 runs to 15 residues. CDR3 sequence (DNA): TGTGCCAGCAGCTTAAATGCGGGGTTTAATGAAAAACTGTTTTTT. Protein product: CASSLNAGFNEKLFF.

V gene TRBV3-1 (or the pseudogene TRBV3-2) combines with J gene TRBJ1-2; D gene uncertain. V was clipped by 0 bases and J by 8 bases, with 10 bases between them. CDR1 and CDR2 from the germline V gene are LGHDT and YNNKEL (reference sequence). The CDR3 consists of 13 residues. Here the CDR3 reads CASSQDWKRGYTF. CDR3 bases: TGTGCCAGCAGCCAAGATTGGAAGCGGGGCTACACCTTC.

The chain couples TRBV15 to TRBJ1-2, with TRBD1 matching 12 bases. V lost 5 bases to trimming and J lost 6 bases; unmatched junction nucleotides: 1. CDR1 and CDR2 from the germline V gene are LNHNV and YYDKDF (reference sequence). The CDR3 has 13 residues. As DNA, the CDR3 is TGTGCCACCAGCGGGGACAGGGGGCATGGCTACACCTTC. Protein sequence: CATSGDRGHGYTF. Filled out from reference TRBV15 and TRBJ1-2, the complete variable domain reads DAMVIQNPRYQVTQFGKPVTLSCSQTLNHNVMYWYQQKSSQAPKLLFHYYDKDFNNEADTPDNFQSRRPNTSFCFLDIRSPGLGDTAMYLCATSGDRGHGYTFGSGTRLTVV.

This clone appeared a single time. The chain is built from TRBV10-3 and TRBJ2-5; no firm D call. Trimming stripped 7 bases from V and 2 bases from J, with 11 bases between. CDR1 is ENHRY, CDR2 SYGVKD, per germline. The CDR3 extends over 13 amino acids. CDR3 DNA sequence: TGTGCCATCAATCGAGCGCCTCAAGAGACCCAGTACTTC. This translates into CAINRAPQETQYF.

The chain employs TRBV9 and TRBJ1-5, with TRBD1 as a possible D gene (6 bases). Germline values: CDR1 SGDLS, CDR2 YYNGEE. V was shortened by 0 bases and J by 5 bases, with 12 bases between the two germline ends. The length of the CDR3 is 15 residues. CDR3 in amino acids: CASSVEGQIHQPQHF. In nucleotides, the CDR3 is TGTGCCAGCAGCGTAGAAGGACAGATCCATCAGCCCCAGCATTTT.

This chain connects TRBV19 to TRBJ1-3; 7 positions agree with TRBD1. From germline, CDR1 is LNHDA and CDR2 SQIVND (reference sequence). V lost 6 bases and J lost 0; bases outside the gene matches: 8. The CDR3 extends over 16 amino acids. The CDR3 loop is CASSLTGLSSGNTIYF. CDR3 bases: TGTGCCAGTAGCCTGACAGGGCTCAGCTCTGGAAACACCATATATTTT. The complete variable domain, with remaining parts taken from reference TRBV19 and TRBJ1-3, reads DGGITQSPKYLFRKEGQNVTLSCEQNLNHDAMYWYRQDPGQGLRLIYYSQIVNDFQKGDIAEGYSVSREKKESFPLTVTSAQKNPTAFYLCASSLTGLSSGNTIYFGEGSWLTVV.

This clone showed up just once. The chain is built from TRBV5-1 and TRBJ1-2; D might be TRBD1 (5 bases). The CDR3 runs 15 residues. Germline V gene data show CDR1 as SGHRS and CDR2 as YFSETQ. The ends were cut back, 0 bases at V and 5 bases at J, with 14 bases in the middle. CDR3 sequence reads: CASSLARGLEYGYTF. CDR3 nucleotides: TGCGCCAGCAGCTTGGCCCGGGGGTTGGAATATGGCTACACCTTC.

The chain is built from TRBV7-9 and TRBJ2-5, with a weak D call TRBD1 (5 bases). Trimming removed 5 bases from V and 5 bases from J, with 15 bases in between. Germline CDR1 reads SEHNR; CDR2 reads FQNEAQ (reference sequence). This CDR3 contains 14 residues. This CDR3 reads CASSPTPNRETQYF. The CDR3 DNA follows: TGTGCCAGCAGCCCAACACCAAACAGGGAGACCCAGTACTTC.

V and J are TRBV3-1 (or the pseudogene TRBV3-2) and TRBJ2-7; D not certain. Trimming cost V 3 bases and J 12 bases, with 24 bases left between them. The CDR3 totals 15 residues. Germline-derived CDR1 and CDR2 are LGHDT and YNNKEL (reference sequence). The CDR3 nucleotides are TGTGCCAGCAGCCACGTTTCCCGGTTGCCCCCCATTTTGTACTTC. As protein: CASSHVSRLPPILYF.

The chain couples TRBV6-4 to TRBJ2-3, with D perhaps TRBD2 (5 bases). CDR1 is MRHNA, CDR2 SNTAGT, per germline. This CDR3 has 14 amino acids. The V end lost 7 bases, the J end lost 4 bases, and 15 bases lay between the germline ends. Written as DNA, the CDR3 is TGTGCCAGCAAGAGTTCGGGGTGGGCAGATACGCAGTATTTT. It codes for CASKSSGWADTQYF.

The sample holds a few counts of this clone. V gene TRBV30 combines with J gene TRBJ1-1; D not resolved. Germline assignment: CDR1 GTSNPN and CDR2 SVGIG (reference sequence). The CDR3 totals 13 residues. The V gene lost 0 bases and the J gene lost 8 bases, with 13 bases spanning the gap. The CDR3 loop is CAWSVRLRGEAFF. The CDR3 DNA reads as TGTGCCTGGAGTGTCAGACTTCGAGGGGAAGCTTTCTTT.

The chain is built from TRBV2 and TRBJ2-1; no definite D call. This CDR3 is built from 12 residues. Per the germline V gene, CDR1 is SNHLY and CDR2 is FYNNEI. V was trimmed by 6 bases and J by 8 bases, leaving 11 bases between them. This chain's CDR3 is CASRELSDEQFF. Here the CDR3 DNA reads TGTGCCAGCAGAGAGTTAAGCGATGAGCAGTTCTTC.

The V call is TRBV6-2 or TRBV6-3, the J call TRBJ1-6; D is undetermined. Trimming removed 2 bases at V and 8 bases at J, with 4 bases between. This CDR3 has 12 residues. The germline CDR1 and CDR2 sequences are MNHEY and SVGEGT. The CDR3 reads CASSYAYSPLHF. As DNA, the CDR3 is TGTGCCAGCAGTTACGCGTATTCACCCCTCCACTTT.